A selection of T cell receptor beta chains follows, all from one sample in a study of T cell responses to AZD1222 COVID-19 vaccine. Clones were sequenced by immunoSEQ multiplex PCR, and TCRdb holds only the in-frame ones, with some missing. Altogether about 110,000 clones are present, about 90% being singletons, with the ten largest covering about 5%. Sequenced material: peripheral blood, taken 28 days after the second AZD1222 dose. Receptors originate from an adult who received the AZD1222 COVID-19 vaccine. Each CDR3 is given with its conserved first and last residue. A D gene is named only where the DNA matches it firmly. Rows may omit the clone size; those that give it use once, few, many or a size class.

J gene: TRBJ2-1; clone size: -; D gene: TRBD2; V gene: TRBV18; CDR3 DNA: TGTGCCAGCTCACCACCGTCGGCGGGGGGGCCGTTCTTC; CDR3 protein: CASSPPSAGGPFF
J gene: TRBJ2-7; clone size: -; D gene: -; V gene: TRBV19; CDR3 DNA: TGTGCCAGTAAAGTCGGTTGGGGATCCCCCTCCGAGCAGTACTTC; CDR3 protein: CASKVGWGSPSEQYF
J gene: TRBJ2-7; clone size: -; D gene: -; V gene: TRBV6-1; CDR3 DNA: TGTGCCAGCAGTGAAACTGTGACCTACGAGCAGTACTTC; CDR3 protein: CASSETVTYEQYF
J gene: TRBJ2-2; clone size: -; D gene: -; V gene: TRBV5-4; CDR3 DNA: TGTGCCAGCAGCTGGGACCGCACCGGGGAGCTGTTTTTT; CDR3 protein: CASSWDRTGELFF
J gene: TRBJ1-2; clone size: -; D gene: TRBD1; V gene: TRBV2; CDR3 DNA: TGTGCCAGCAGTGAAAAGGGACAGGGGTGGGGCTACACCTTC; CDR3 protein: CASSEKGQGWGYTF
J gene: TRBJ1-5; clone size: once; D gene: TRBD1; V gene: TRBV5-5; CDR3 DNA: TGTGCCAGCAGTCGGACAGGGGGCAATCAGCCCCAGCATTTT; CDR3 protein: CASSRTGGNQPQHF
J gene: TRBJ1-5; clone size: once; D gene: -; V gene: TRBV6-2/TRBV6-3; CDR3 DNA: TGTGCCAGCAGTTACCGACTGGGGGGGAGCAATCAGCCCCAGCATTTT; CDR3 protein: CASSYRLGGSNQPQHF
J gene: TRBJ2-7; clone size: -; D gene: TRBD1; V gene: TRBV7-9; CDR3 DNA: TGTGCCAGCAGCTCACCCATAACCGGGACAGAAACCTACGAGCAGTACTTC; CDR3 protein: CASSSPITGTETYEQYF
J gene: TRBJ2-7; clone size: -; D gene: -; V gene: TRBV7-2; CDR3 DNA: TGTGCCAGCAGCCCCAGAGGACATACCTACGAGCAGTACTTC; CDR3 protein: CASSPRGHTYEQYF
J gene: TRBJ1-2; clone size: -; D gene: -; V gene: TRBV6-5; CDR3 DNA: TGTGCCAGCAGTTACTCGCTCAGGCAGAGTGGCTACACCTTC; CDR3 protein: CASSYSLRQSGYTF
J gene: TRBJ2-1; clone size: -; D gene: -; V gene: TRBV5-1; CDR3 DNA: TGCGCCAGCAGCTTCGGCCAAAACAACTACAATGAGCAGTTCTTC; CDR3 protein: CASSFGQNNYNEQFF
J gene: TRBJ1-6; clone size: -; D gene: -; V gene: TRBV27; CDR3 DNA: TGTGCCAGCAGCCATCGACAGCTTAATTCACCCCTCCACTTT; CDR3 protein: CASSHRQLNSPLHF
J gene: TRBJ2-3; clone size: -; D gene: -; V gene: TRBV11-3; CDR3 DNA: TGTGCCAGCAGCTTAGATGGCGGACTATCCGATACGCAGTATTTT; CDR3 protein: CASSLDGGLSDTQYF
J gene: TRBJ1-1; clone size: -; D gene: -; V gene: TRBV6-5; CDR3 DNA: TGTGCCAGCATCGCGGGACTCAAGGTCGAAGCTTTCTTT; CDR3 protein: CASIAGLKVEAFF
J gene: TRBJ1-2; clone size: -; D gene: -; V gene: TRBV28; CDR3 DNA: TGTGCCAGCAGTATCGGCGGACAGTTGAGAGGCTACACCTTC; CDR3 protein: CASSIGGQLRGYTF
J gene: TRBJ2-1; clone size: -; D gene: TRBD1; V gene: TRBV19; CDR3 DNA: TGTGCCAGTGGGACAGGGGTATTTTCGGACAATGAGCAGTTCTTC; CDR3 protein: CASGTGVFSDNEQFF
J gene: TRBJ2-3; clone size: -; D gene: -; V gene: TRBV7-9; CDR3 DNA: TGTGCCAGCAGCTCAACCACAGCGCAGTATTTT; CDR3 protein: CASSSTTAQYF
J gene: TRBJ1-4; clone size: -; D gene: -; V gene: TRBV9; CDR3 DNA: TGTGCCAGCAGCGTAGGGGGTGCAACTAATGAAAAACTGTTTTTT; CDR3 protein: CASSVGGATNEKLFF
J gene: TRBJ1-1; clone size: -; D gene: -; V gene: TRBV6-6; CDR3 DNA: TGTGCCAGCAGCCCCTCCGGGACACAGAACACTGAAGCTTTCTTT; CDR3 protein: CASSPSGTQNTEAFF
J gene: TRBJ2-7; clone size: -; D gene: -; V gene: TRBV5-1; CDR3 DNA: TGCGCCAGCAGCGACCTACAGGGATTCGGATACGAGCAGTACTTC; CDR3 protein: CASSDLQGFGYEQYF
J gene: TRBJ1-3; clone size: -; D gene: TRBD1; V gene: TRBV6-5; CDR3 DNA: TGTGCCAGCCCGGGACAGGGAAACACCATATATTTT; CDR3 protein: CASPGQGNTIYF
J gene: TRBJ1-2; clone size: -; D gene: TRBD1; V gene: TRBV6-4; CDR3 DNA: TGTGCCAGCAGCGAAAGGACAGGGGACGGCTACACCTTC; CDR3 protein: CASSERTGDGYTF
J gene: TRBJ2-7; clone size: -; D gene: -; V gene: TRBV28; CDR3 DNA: TGTGCCAGCAGATCCCCTGGGGCTGAGGAGGGCTACGAGCAGTACTTC; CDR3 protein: CASRSPGAEEGYEQYF
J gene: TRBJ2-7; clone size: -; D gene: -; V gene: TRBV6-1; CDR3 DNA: TGTGCCAGCAGTGAATACTGGGGGTACGAGCAGTACTTC; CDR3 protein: CASSEYWGYEQYF
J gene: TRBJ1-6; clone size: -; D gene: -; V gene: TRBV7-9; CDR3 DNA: TGTGCCAGCAGCCGCCTGCAGAATAATTCACCCCTCCACTTT; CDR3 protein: CASSRLQNNSPLHF
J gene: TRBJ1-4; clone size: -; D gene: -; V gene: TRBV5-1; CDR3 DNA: TGCGCCAGCAGTGACCCCGGGACTTCTGAGGAAAAACTGTTTTTT; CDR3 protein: CASSDPGTSEEKLFF
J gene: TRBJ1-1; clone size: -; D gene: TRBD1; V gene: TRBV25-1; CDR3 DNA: TGTGCCAGCAGTGAACTGACAGGGAAGGCTGAAGCTTTCTTT; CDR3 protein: CASSELTGKAEAFF
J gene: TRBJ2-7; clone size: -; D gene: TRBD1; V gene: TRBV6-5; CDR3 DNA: TGTGCCAGCAGGCCGGGACAGGGGACGGTCGAGCAGTACTTC; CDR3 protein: CASRPGQGTVEQYF
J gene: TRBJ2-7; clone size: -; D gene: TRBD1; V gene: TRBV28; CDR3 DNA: TGTGCCAGCAGACCTGGACAGGCCTACGAGCAGTACTTC; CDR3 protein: CASRPGQAYEQYF
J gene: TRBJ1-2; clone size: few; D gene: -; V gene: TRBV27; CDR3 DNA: TGTGCCAGCCAATCGAGGGGTGGCTATGGCTACACCTTC; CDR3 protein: CASQSRGGYGYTF
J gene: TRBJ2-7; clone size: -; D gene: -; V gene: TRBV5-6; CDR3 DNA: TGTGCCAGCAGCTTGGTTAGGGGAATCTACGAGCAGTACTTC; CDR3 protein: CASSLVRGIYEQYF
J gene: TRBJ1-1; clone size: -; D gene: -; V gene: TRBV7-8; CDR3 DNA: TGTGCCAGCAGCCAGAGGGAAAATCAGTGGGCGGGGAGTGAAGCTTTCTTT; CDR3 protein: CASSQRENQWAGSEAFF
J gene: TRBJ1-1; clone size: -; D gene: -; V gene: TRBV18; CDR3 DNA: TGTGCCAGCTCACCACCGGGGTTAGGGGTGAACACTGAAGCTTTCTTT; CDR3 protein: CASSPPGLGVNTEAFF
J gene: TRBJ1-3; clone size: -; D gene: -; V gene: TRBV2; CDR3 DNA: TGTGCCTCCTCCTCGGGAAACACCATATATTTT; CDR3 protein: CASSSGNTIYF
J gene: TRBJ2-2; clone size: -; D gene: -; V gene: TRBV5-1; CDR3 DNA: TGCGCCAGCAGCTTGGACCCAGGGGCTGGGGAGCTGTTTTTT; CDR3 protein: CASSLDPGAGELFF
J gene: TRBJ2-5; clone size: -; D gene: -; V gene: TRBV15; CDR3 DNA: TGTGCCACCAGCTTGCGGTCTAGCTATGAGACCCAGTACTTC; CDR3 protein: CATSLRSSYETQYF
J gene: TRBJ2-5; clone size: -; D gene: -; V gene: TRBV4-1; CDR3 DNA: TGCGCCAGCAGCTCCCAGGGGGGAGGGCAAGAGACCCAGTACTTC; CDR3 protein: CASSSQGGGQETQYF
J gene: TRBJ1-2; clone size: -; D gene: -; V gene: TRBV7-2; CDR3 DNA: TGTGCCAGCAGCTTAACTAGGGTAGAAGGCTACACCTTC; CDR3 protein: CASSLTRVEGYTF
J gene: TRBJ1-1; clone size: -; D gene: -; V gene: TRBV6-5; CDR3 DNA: TGTGCCAGCAGTTACTCACAAAGGGAGTTTGGCACTGAAGCTTTCTTT; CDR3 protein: CASSYSQREFGTEAFF
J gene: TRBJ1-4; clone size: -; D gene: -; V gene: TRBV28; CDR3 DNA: TGTGCCAGCAGTTTATTGACGGCCCTCAATGAAAAACTGTTTTTT; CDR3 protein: CASSLLTALNEKLFF
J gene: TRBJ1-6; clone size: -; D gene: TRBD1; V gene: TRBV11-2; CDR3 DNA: TGTGCCAGCAGCATCACAGGGGATAGTTCACCCCTCCACTTT; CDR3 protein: CASSITGDSSPLHF
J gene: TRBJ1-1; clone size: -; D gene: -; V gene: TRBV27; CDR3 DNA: TGTGCCAGCAGTTTATCGGCGGGCAGGGGATTTGAAGCTTTCTTT; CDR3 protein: CASSLSAGRGFEAFF
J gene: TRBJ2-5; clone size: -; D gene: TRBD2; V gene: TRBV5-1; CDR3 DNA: TGCGCCAGCAGCTTCTTCGGGGGGCAAGAGACCCAGTACTTC; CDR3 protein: CASSFFGGQETQYF
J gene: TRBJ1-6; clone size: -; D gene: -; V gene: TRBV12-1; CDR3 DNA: TGTGCCAGCAGCCATATCGGGACAGGGAATTCACCCCTCCACTTT; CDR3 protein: CASSHIGTGNSPLHF
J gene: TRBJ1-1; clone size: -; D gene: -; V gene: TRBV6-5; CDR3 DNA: TGTGCCAGCGGACACAGGGTGGACACTGAAGCTTTCTTT; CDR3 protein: CASGHRVDTEAFF
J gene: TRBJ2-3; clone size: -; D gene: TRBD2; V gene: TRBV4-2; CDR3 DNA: TGTGCCAGCAGCCAGGTGGAAGCGGGGTACACAGATACGCAGTATTTT; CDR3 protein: CASSQVEAGYTDTQYF
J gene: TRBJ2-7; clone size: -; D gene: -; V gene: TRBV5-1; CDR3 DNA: TGCGCCAGCAGCTTGGTTAGGGGTAACGAGCAGTACTTC; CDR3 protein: CASSLVRGNEQYF
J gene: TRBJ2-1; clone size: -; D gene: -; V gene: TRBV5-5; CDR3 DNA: TGTGCCAGCAGCCCAGGGCGTGAGCAGTTCTTC; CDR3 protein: CASSPGREQFF
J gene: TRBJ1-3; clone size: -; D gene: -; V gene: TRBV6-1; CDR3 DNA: TGTGCCAGCAGTGAACCAGGGACGGGAAACACCATATATTTT; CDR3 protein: CASSEPGTGNTIYF
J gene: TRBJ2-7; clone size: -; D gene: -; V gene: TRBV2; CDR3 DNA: TGTGCCGTCCCAGTGGGCCAGGGAGGAGACGAGCAGTACTTC; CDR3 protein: CAVPVGQGGDEQYF
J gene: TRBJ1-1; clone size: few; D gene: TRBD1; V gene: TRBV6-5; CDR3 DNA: TGTGCCACCACGACAGGGGAACTTGAAGCTTTCTTT; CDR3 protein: CATTTGELEAFF
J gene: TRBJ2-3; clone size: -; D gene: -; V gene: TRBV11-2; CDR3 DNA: TGTGCCAGCAGCCCTCCCTATAATTGGGCGCAGTATTTT; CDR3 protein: CASSPPYNWAQYF
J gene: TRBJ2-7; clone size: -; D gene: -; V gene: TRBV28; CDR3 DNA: TGTGCCAGCAGCCCACGGGTCCCCTACGAGCAGTACTTC; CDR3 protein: CASSPRVPYEQYF
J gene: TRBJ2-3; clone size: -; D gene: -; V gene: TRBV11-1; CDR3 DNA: TGTGCCAGCAGCCCTGGGGCCGAGGATACGCAGTATTTT; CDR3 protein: CASSPGAEDTQYF